What follows are 2 T cell receptor beta chains derived from one specimen sequenced in a study of T-cell memory formation after mild COVID-19. TCRdb independently ran MiXCR on the 5' RACE reads; one entry per CDR3 protein. The sample holds approximately 570,000 distinct CDR3 sequences, under 20% seen once. Sequencing was performed on PBMCs or a T cell subset sorted from them (not recorded which). The receptors shown here come from an adult woman who had mild COVID-19 (a few samples of this study predate the infection). Cell type and time point are not known.

This clonotype has only a few counts. The V call is TRBV7-3, the J call TRBJ1-5, with TRBD1 matching over 8 bases. Germline assignment: CDR1 SGHTA and CDR2 FQGTGA. This CDR3 is 15 amino acids long. V lost 5 bases to trimming and J lost 7 bases; unmatched junction nucleotides: 10. The CDR3 region has the DNA TGTGCCAGCAGCCTGACAGGGGCTCTTTTGCAGCCCCAGCATTTT. It specifies CASSLTGALLQPQHF.

In its sample, this clonotype was seen a few times. It is likely a read error, because the conserved phenylalanine at the end of the CDR3 is missing. The rearrangement uses TRBV6-1 and TRBJ2-2, with 9 bases identical to TRBD1. Germline V gene data show CDR1 as MNHNS and CDR2 as SASEGT. This CDR3 is built from 13 residues. The V and J ends lost 9 bases and 6 bases, in that order; junction bases with no gene match: 5. CDR3 bases: TGTGCCAGTAAAGGACAGGGGCCCGGGGAGCTGTTTTCT. Translating gives CASKGQGPGELFS.